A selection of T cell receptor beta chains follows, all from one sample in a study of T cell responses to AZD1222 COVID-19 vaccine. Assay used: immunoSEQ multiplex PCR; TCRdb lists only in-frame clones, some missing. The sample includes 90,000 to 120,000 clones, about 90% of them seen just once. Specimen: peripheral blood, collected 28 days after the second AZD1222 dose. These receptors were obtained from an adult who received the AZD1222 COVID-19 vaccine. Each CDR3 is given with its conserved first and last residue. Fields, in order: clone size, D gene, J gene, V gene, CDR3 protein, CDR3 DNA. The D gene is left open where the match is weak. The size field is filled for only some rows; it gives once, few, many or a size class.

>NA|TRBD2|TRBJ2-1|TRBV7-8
CASSLASSGVSYNEQFF
TGTGCCAGCAGCTTAGCCTCTAGCGGGGTTTCCTACAATGAGCAGTTCTTC
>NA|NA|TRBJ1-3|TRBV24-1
CATSDSPQKGLNTIYF
TGTGCCACCAGTGACTCCCCCCAGAAAGGATTGAACACCATATATTTT
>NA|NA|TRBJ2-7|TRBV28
CASSETRKSSYEQYF
TGTGCCAGCAGCGAAACTAGGAAGAGCTCCTACGAGCAGTACTTC
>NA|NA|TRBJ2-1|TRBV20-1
CSGLREPREFF
TGCAGTGGCCTCCGGGAGCCACGGGAGTTCTTC
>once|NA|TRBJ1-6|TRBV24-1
CATSGIWGLGASSYNSPLHF
TGTGCCACCAGTGGAATTTGGGGGTTGGGCGCAAGCTCCTATAATTCACCCCTCCACTTT
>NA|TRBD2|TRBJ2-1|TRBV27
CASSLWSSGRRGEQFF
TGTGCCAGCAGTTTATGGTCTAGCGGGAGAAGGGGTGAGCAGTTCTTC
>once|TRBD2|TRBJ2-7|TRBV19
CASAGTSGIGEQYF
TGTGCCAGCGCAGGGACTAGCGGGATCGGGGAGCAGTACTTC
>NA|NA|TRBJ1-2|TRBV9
CASSHLAYGDGYTF
TGTGCCAGCAGCCACCTGGCATATGGCGATGGCTACACCTTC
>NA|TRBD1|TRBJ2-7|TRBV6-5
CASSSLDRVPLDEQYF
TGTGCCAGCAGTTCCCTCGACAGGGTCCCACTGGACGAGCAGTACTTC
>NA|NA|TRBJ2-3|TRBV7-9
CASSLDTDTQYF
TGTGCCAGCAGTCTAGACACAGATACGCAGTATTTT
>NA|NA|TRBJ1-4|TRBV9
CASSVEGGVEKLFF
TGTGCCAGCAGCGTAGAAGGCGGAGTGGAAAAACTGTTTTTT
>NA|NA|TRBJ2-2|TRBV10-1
CASSADPRAGELFF
TGCGCCAGCAGTGCGGACCCCCGGGCCGGGGAGCTGTTTTTT
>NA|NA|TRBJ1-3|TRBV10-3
CAMNTGSGNTIYF
TGTGCCATGAATACAGGTTCTGGAAACACCATATATTTT
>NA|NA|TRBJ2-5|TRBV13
CASSSRTRKETQYF
TGTGCCAGCAGCTCCCGGACACGGAAAGAGACCCAGTACTTC
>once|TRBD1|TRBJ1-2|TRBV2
CASSERTGAGYTF
TGTGCCAGCAGTGAGAGGACAGGGGCCGGCTACACCTTC
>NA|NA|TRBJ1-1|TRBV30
CAWSVSAGEAFF
TGTGCCTGGAGTGTATCGGCGGGTGAAGCTTTCTTT
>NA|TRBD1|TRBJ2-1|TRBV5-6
CASSYTDRGHSEQFF
TGTGCCAGCAGCTATACAGACAGGGGGCATAGTGAGCAGTTCTTC
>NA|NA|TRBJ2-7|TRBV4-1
CASSQGQLSYEQYF
TGCGCCAGCAGCCAAGGACAATTATCCTACGAGCAGTACTTC
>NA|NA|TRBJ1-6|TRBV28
CASTTPWKNSPLHF
TGTGCCAGCACCACCCCGTGGAAGAATTCACCCCTCCACTTT
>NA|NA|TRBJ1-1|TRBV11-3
CASSLNSRMNTEAFF
TGTGCCAGCAGCTTAAACAGTCGGATGAACACTGAAGCTTTCTTT
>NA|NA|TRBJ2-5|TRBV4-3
CASSLTTVETQYF
TGCGCCAGCAGCCTTACTACTGTCGAGACCCAGTACTTC
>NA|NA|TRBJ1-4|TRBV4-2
CASSQDWGSNEKLFF
TGTGCCAGCAGCCAAGATTGGGGGAGTAATGAAAAACTGTTTTTT
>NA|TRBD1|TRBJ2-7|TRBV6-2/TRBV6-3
CASSLTGTVTYEQYF
TGTGCCAGCAGTTTGACCGGGACAGTTACCTACGAGCAGTACTTC
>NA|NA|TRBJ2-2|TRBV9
CASSPGKPTGELFF
TGTGCCAGCAGCCCCGGAAAACCCACCGGGGAGCTGTTTTTT
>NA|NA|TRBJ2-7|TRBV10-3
CAISESQGLDEQYF
TGTGCCATCAGTGAGTCACAGGGTCTCGACGAGCAGTACTTC
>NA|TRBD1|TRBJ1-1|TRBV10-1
CATTTGGRTEAFF
TGCGCCACGACGACAGGGGGCAGAACTGAAGCTTTCTTT
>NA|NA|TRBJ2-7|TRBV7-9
CASSRTVSSYEQYF
TGTGCCAGCAGCAGGACAGTCAGCTCCTACGAGCAGTACTTC
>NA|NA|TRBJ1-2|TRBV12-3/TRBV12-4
CASSSSTRWGYTF
TGTGCCAGTTCCTCATCAACCCGGTGGGGCTACACCTTC
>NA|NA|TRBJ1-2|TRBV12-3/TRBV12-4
CASSLGTNYGYTF
TGTGCCAGCAGCCTGGGGACTAACTATGGCTACACCTTC
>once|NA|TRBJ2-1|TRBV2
CASTLQYNEQFF
TGTGCCAGCACCCTCCAGTACAATGAGCAGTTCTTC
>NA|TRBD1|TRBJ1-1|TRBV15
CATSFYGQGKRVAFF
TGTGCCACCAGCTTCTATGGACAGGGAAAAAGGGTAGCTTTCTTT
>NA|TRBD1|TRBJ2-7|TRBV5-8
CASSLGQGVFYEQYF
TGTGCCAGCAGCTTGGGGCAGGGGGTTTTCTACGAGCAGTACTTC
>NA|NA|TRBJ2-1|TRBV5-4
CASSLDSGSYNEQFF
TGTGCCAGCAGCTTAGACAGCGGGTCCTACAATGAGCAGTTCTTC
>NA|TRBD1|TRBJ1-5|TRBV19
CASSTLGTEGNQPQHF
TGTGCCAGTAGTACATTGGGGACAGAAGGCAATCAGCCCCAGCATTTT
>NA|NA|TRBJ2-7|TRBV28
CASTQGVEQYF
TGTGCCAGCACCCAAGGAGTCGAGCAGTACTTC
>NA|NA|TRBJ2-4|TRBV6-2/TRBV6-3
CASSYSVQGQNIQYF
TGTGCCAGCAGTTACTCGGTACAGGGCCAAAACATTCAGTACTTC
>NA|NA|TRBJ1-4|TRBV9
CASSVSPIGGGNEKLFF
TGTGCCAGCAGCGTAAGCCCCATTGGGGGTGGTAATGAAAAACTGTTTTTT
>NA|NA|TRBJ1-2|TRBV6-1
CASSDARRRFNYGYTF
TGTGCCAGCAGTGATGCCCGACGGAGGTTTAACTATGGCTACACCTTC
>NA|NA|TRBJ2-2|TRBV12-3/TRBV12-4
CASSNPAGELFF
TGTGCCAGCAGTAATCCTGCCGGGGAGCTGTTTTTT
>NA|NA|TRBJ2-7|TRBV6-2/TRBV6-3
CASSYDLSYEQYF
TGTGCCAGCAGTTACGACCTCTCCTACGAGCAGTACTTC
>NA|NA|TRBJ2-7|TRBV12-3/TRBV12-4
CASSRSSYEQYF
TGTGCCAGCTCTAGATCCTCCTACGAGCAGTACTTC
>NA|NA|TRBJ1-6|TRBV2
CASSVLPGSSYNSPLHF
TGTGCCAGCAGTGTTTTGCCAGGGAGCTCCTATAATTCACCCCTCCACTTT
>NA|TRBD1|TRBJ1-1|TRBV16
CASSQPSRTGVAEAFF
TGTGCCAGCAGCCAGCCGAGTAGGACAGGGGTCGCTGAAGCTTTCTTT
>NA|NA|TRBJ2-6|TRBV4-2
CASNFKVAGANVLTF
TGTGCCAGCAACTTTAAGGTAGCTGGGGCCAACGTCCTGACTTTC
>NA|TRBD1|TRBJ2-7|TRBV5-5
CASSPDRAYEQYF
TGTGCCAGCAGCCCGGACAGGGCCTACGAGCAGTACTTC
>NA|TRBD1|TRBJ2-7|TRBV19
CASSIAGTGPYEQYF
TGTGCCAGTAGTATTGCCGGGACAGGGCCCTACGAGCAGTACTTC
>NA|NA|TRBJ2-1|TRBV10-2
CASSDREGEQFF
TGCGCCAGCAGTGACAGGGAAGGTGAGCAGTTCTTC
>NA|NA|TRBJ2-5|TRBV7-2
CASSLAGLQETQYF
TGTGCCAGCAGCTTAGCGGGTTTGCAAGAGACCCAGTACTTC
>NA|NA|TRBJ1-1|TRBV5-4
CASSSAKGGWNTEAFF
TGTGCCAGCAGCTCCGCGAAGGGGGGGTGGAACACTGAAGCTTTCTTT
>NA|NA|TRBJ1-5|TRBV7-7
CASSPQLVGDSNQPQHF
TGTGCTAGCAGCCCCCAGCTGGTAGGGGATAGCAATCAGCCCCAGCATTTT